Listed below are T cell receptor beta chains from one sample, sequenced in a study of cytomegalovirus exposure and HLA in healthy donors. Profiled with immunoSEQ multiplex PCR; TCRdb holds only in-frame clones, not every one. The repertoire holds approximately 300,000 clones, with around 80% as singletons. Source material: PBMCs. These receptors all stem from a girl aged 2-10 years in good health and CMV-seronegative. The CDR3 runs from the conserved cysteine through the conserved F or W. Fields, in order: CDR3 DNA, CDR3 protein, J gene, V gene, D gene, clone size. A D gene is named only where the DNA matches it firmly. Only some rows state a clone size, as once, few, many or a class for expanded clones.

CDR3 DNA: TGTGCCAGCAGCCAAGAGACGGGAATCGGGGGGGGCTACACCTTC; CDR3 protein: CASSQETGIGGGYTF; J gene: TRBJ1-2; V gene: TRBV4-2; D gene: NA; clone size: once
CDR3 DNA: TGTGCCAGCAGTCCTCGACAGGGGTCCTACGAGCAGTACTTC; CDR3 protein: CASSPRQGSYEQYF; J gene: TRBJ2-7; V gene: TRBV27; D gene: TRBD1; clone size: NA
CDR3 DNA: TGTGCCAAGATAGGACAAGGGGGTACCTATCAGCCCCAGCATTTT; CDR3 protein: CAKIGQGGTYQPQHF; J gene: TRBJ1-5; V gene: TRBV11-3; D gene: NA; clone size: NA
CDR3 DNA: TGTGCCTGGAGTTTACTCCTCCGGGACAGGGGCGAGCAGTACTTC; CDR3 protein: CAWSLLLRDRGEQYF; J gene: TRBJ2-7; V gene: TRBV30; D gene: TRBD1; clone size: NA
CDR3 DNA: TGTGCCACAGGGGATAATTCACCCCTCCACTTT; CDR3 protein: CATGDNSPLHF; J gene: TRBJ1-6; V gene: TRBV7-8; D gene: NA; clone size: NA
CDR3 DNA: TGTGCCAGCAGCTTAGGGGCTAGCGGGAGTAATGAGCAGTTCTTC; CDR3 protein: CASSLGASGSNEQFF; J gene: TRBJ2-1; V gene: TRBV7-3; D gene: TRBD2; clone size: few
CDR3 DNA: TGTGCCAGCAGCCCGGGGTGGTTCTTC; CDR3 protein: CASSPGWFF; J gene: TRBJ2-1; V gene: TRBV7-9; D gene: NA; clone size: NA
CDR3 DNA: TGTGCCATCAGTGATCCGGGACAGGGGGCAGGGGCCAACGTCCTGACTTTC; CDR3 protein: CAISDPGQGAGANVLTF; J gene: TRBJ2-6; V gene: TRBV10-3; D gene: TRBD1; clone size: NA
CDR3 DNA: TGTGCCAGCAGCTTGGTAGGGGGTGGGGAGCAGTACTTC; CDR3 protein: CASSLVGGGEQYF; J gene: TRBJ2-7; V gene: TRBV5-4; D gene: NA; clone size: NA
CDR3 DNA: TGTGCCAGCGCTGGGGGCGCGGATCAAGAGACCCAGTACTTC; CDR3 protein: CASAGGADQETQYF; J gene: TRBJ2-5; V gene: TRBV2; D gene: NA; clone size: NA
CDR3 DNA: TGTGCCAGCAGTTCGATAGCGGGAGGGCCATTTTCAGATACGCAGTATTTT; CDR3 protein: CASSSIAGGPFSDTQYF; J gene: TRBJ2-3; V gene: TRBV27; D gene: TRBD2; clone size: NA
CDR3 DNA: TGTGCCAGCAGCGACCACAGGTTCTCTGGAAACACCATATATTTT; CDR3 protein: CASSDHRFSGNTIYF; J gene: TRBJ1-3; V gene: TRBV9; D gene: NA; clone size: NA
CDR3 DNA: TGTGCCAGCAGCTTGACACAGGCAAACTACAATGAGCAGTTCTTC; CDR3 protein: CASSLTQANYNEQFF; J gene: TRBJ2-1; V gene: TRBV5-5; D gene: NA; clone size: NA
CDR3 DNA: TGCGCCAGCAGCTTGGGAGGGTATAGCAATCAGCCCCAGCATTTT; CDR3 protein: CASSLGGYSNQPQHF; J gene: TRBJ1-5; V gene: TRBV5-1; D gene: NA; clone size: NA
CDR3 DNA: TGTGCCAGCAGCTGGCAGTTTCGTCAGCGGCATACGCAGTATTTT; CDR3 protein: CASSWQFRQRHTQYF; J gene: TRBJ2-3; V gene: TRBV5-4; D gene: NA; clone size: NA
CDR3 DNA: TGTGCCAGCAGCTTAGCCGGGGCGGGAGGGGTCGACGAGCAGTACTTC; CDR3 protein: CASSLAGAGGVDEQYF; J gene: TRBJ2-7; V gene: TRBV7-2; D gene: TRBD2; clone size: NA
CDR3 DNA: TGTGCCAGCTCACCGCAGGGGGCTGAGACCCAGTACTTC; CDR3 protein: CASSPQGAETQYF; J gene: TRBJ2-5; V gene: TRBV18; D gene: TRBD1; clone size: NA
CDR3 DNA: TGTGCCAGCAGACTTACTAGCGGGGGGGGAAGCACAGATACGCAGTATTTT; CDR3 protein: CASRLTSGGGSTDTQYF; J gene: TRBJ2-3; V gene: TRBV2; D gene: TRBD2; clone size: NA
CDR3 DNA: TGTGCCAGCAGTCTGGGAGTGGTTGGGGAGCAGTACTTC; CDR3 protein: CASSLGVVGEQYF; J gene: TRBJ2-7; V gene: TRBV9; D gene: NA; clone size: NA
CDR3 DNA: TGCGCCAGCAGCCTCCCCGGGACTAGCGGGGGCTCGCCCGGGGAGCTGTTTTTT; CDR3 protein: CASSLPGTSGGSPGELFF; J gene: TRBJ2-2; V gene: TRBV5-1; D gene: TRBD2; clone size: NA
CDR3 DNA: TGTGCCAGCTCACCTACTCCGGGACTAGCGCCGAATGAGCAGTTCTTC; CDR3 protein: CASSPTPGLAPNEQFF; J gene: TRBJ2-1; V gene: TRBV18; D gene: TRBD2; clone size: once
CDR3 DNA: TGTGCCAGCAGAGCCACAGGGGGCACTGGAAACACCATATATTTT; CDR3 protein: CASRATGGTGNTIYF; J gene: TRBJ1-3; V gene: TRBV2; D gene: TRBD1; clone size: NA
CDR3 DNA: TGTGCCAGCAGTTTAGGGGGGACCTACAATCAGCCCCAGCATTTT; CDR3 protein: CASSLGGTYNQPQHF; J gene: TRBJ1-5; V gene: TRBV28; D gene: NA; clone size: NA
CDR3 DNA: TGTGCCTGGAGGGGACAGGCAACCTACGAGCAGTACTTC; CDR3 protein: CAWRGQATYEQYF; J gene: TRBJ2-7; V gene: TRBV30; D gene: TRBD1; clone size: once
CDR3 DNA: TGTGCCAGTAGTCCCCGCGCCGGGGAGCTGTTTTTT; CDR3 protein: CASSPRAGELFF; J gene: TRBJ2-2; V gene: TRBV19; D gene: NA; clone size: NA
CDR3 DNA: TGTGCCAGCAGTGAGGGGACAGAAACAGATACGCAGTATTTT; CDR3 protein: CASSEGTETDTQYF; J gene: TRBJ2-3; V gene: TRBV25-1; D gene: TRBD1; clone size: NA
CDR3 DNA: TGCGCCAGCAGCTTGGCCCAGGTGGGCTACGAGCAGTACTTC; CDR3 protein: CASSLAQVGYEQYF; J gene: TRBJ2-7; V gene: TRBV5-1; D gene: NA; clone size: few
CDR3 DNA: TGTGCCAGTAGACGCGGTCCCGGGACAGGGGAGAACACTGAAGCTTTCTTT; CDR3 protein: CASRRGPGTGENTEAFF; J gene: TRBJ1-1; V gene: TRBV19; D gene: TRBD1; clone size: NA
CDR3 DNA: TGTGCCAGCAGCCAAGATCTAGGACAGGGAGGCCCCTACGAGCAGTACTTC; CDR3 protein: CASSQDLGQGGPYEQYF; J gene: TRBJ2-7; V gene: TRBV14; D gene: TRBD1; clone size: NA
CDR3 DNA: TGTGCCAGCAGCGAGGGGACAGGGGCCTTCAATCAGCCCCAGCATTTT; CDR3 protein: CASSEGTGAFNQPQHF; J gene: TRBJ1-5; V gene: TRBV7-2; D gene: TRBD1; clone size: NA
CDR3 DNA: TGTGCCAGCAGCTATACCAATCCCAGACAGGCGACCTCTGGAAACACCATATATTTT; CDR3 protein: CASSYTNPRQATSGNTIYF; J gene: TRBJ1-3; V gene: TRBV7-9; D gene: NA; clone size: NA
CDR3 DNA: TGTGCCATCACTAACAGGGCCGATGCGCAGTATTTT; CDR3 protein: CAITNRADAQYF; J gene: TRBJ2-3; V gene: TRBV28; D gene: NA; clone size: NA
CDR3 DNA: TGTGCCAGCAGCCCTCCTTGGGGACTAGCTGGCGCAGATACGCAGTATTTT; CDR3 protein: CASSPPWGLAGADTQYF; J gene: TRBJ2-3; V gene: TRBV14; D gene: TRBD2; clone size: NA
CDR3 DNA: TGTGCCAGCAGCGGTAGCGGTCAAGAGACCCAGTACTTC; CDR3 protein: CASSGSGQETQYF; J gene: TRBJ2-5; V gene: TRBV7-6; D gene: NA; clone size: NA
CDR3 DNA: TGTGCCAGCTCAGTCGGAGGGACAGGGCTGGGAAAACTGTTTTTT; CDR3 protein: CASSVGGTGLGKLFF; J gene: TRBJ1-4; V gene: TRBV18; D gene: TRBD1; clone size: NA
CDR3 DNA: TGTGCCAGCAGTGCCCTTGCGCACAATGAGCAGTTCTTC; CDR3 protein: CASSALAHNEQFF; J gene: TRBJ2-1; V gene: TRBV6-1; D gene: NA; clone size: NA
CDR3 DNA: TGTGCCATCGGGACAGGGGATCAGCCCCAGCATTTT; CDR3 protein: CAIGTGDQPQHF; J gene: TRBJ1-5; V gene: TRBV10-3; D gene: TRBD1; clone size: NA
CDR3 DNA: TGTGCCAGCAGGGGGGGGAACCAGGGGACCGAGCAGTACTTC; CDR3 protein: CASRGGNQGTEQYF; J gene: TRBJ2-7; V gene: TRBV6-6; D gene: NA; clone size: NA
CDR3 DNA: TGTGCCACCAGTATCGGACAGACGAACACCGGGGAGCTGTTTTTT; CDR3 protein: CATSIGQTNTGELFF; J gene: TRBJ2-2; V gene: TRBV15; D gene: NA; clone size: NA
CDR3 DNA: TGTGCCACGTTTGTCCCGAGTTATGGCTACACCTTC; CDR3 protein: CATFVPSYGYTF; J gene: TRBJ1-2; V gene: TRBV19; D gene: NA; clone size: few
CDR3 DNA: TGCGCCAGCGGCCCCCTGGATGGGGGGAGTGGCTACACCTTC; CDR3 protein: CASGPLDGGSGYTF; J gene: TRBJ1-2; V gene: TRBV5-1; D gene: NA; clone size: NA
CDR3 DNA: TGTGCCAGCAGCGGAAGGACAGGGCGAGAGACCCAGTACTTC; CDR3 protein: CASSGRTGRETQYF; J gene: TRBJ2-5; V gene: TRBV7-2; D gene: TRBD1; clone size: NA
CDR3 DNA: TGTGCCTCGGAACCGGGACAGGGGGCGGGTTATACCTTC; CDR3 protein: CASEPGQGAGYTF; J gene: TRBJ1-2; V gene: TRBV30; D gene: TRBD1; clone size: NA
CDR3 DNA: TGTGCCAGCAGTATACGGACTAGCGGGGTCACAGATACGCAGTATTTT; CDR3 protein: CASSIRTSGVTDTQYF; J gene: TRBJ2-3; V gene: TRBV28; D gene: TRBD2; clone size: NA
CDR3 DNA: TGTGCCAGTAGTAACGACCTCCGGGACAGGGGGTTGAATTCACCCCTCCACTTT; CDR3 protein: CASSNDLRDRGLNSPLHF; J gene: TRBJ1-6; V gene: TRBV19; D gene: TRBD1; clone size: NA
CDR3 DNA: TGTGCCAGCAGTTCGACTCGGGACAGGACACTCTACGAGCAGTACTTC; CDR3 protein: CASSSTRDRTLYEQYF; J gene: TRBJ2-7; V gene: TRBV27; D gene: TRBD1; clone size: NA
CDR3 DNA: TGTGCCACCAGCAGAGATCTTTTGAGGAGCAATCAGCCCCAGCATTTT; CDR3 protein: CATSRDLLRSNQPQHF; J gene: TRBJ1-5; V gene: TRBV15; D gene: NA; clone size: NA
CDR3 DNA: TGTGCCAGCAGGGATGGACTAGCGGGGGGCCACGAGCAGTACTTC; CDR3 protein: CASRDGLAGGHEQYF; J gene: TRBJ2-7; V gene: TRBV6-1; D gene: TRBD2; clone size: NA